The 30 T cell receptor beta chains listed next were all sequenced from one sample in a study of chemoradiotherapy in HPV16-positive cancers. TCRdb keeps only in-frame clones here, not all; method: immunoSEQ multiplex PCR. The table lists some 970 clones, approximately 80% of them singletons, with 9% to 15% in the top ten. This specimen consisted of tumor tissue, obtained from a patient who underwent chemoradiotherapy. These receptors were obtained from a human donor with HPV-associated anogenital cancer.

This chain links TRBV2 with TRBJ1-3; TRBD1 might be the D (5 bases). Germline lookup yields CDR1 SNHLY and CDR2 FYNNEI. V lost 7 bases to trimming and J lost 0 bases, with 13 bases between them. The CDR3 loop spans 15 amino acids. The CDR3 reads CASTGTYSSGNTIYF. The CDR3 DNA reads TGTGCCAGCACCGGGACGTACAGCTCTGGAAACACCATATATTTT. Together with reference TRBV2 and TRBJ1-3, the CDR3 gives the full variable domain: EPEVTQTPSHQVTQMGQEVILRCVPISNHLYFYWYRQILGQKVEFLVSFYNNEISEKSEIFDDQFSVERPDGSNFTLKIRSTKLEDSAMYFCASTGTYSSGNTIYFGEGSWLTVV.

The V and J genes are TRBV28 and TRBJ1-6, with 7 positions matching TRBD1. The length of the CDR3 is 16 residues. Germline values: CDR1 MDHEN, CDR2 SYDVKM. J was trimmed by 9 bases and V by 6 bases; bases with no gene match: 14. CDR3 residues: CASSYRPRQGGSPLHF. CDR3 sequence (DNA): TGTGCCAGCAGCTACCGCCCCCGACAGGGTGGTTCACCCCTCCACTTT.

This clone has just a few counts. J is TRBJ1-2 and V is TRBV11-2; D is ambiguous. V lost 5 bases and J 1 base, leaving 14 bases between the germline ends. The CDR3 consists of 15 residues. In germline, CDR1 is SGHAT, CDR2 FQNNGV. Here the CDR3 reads CASSATGGFNYGYTF. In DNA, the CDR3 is TGTGCCAGCAGCGCCACTGGAGGGTTTAACTATGGCTACACCTTC.

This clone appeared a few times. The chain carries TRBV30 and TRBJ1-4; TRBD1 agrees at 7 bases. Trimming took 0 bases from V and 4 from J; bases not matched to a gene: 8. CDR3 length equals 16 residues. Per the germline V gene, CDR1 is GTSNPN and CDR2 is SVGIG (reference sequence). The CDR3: CAWSVGSGTDNEKLFF. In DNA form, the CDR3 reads TGTGCCTGGAGTGTAGGATCCGGGACAGATAATGAAAAACTGTTTTTT. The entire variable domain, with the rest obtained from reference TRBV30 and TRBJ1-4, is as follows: SQTIHQWPATLVQPVGSPLSLECTVEGTSNPNLYWYRQAAGRGLQLLFYSVGIGQISSEVPQNLSASRPQDRQFILSSKKLLLSDSGFYLCAWSVGSGTDNEKLFFGSGTQLSVL.

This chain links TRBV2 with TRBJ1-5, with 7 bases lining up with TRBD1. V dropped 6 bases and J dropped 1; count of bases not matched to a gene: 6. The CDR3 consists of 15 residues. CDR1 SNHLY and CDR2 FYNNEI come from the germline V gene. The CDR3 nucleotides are TGTGCCAGCAGGTTAACAGGGGAGAGCAATCAGCCCCAGCATTTT. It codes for CASRLTGESNQPQHF. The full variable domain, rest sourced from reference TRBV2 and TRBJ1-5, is EPEVTQTPSHQVTQMGQEVILRCVPISNHLYFYWYRQILGQKVEFLVSFYNNEISEKSEIFDDQFSVERPDGSNFTLKIRSTKLEDSAMYFCASRLTGESNQPQHFGDGTRLSIL.

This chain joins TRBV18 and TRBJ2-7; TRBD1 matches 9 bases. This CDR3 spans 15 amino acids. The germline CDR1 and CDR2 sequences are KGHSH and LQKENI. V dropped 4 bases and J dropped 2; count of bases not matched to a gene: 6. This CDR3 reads CASSLGQGIPYEQYV. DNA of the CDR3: TGTGCCAGCTCACTGGGACAGGGAATCCCCTACGAGCAGTACGTC.

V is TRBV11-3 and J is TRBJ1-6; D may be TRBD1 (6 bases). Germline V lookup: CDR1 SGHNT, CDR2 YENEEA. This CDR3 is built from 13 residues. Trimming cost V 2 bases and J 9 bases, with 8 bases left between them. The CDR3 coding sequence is TGTGCCAGCAGCTTACCAGGGGTTTCACCCCTCCACTTT. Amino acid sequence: CASSLPGVSPLHF.

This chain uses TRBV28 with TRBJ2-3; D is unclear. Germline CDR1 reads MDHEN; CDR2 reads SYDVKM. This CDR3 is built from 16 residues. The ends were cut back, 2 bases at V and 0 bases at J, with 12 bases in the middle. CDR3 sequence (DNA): TGTGCCAGCAGTTTAGGTCTGGCGGCTAGCACAGATACGCAGTATTTT. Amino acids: CASSLGLAASTDTQYF.

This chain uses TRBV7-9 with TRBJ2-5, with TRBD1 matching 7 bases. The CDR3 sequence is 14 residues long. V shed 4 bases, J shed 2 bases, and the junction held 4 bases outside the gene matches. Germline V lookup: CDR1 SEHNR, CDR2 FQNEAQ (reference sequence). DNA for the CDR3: TGTGCCAGCAGCTGGATGGGACAGCAAGAGACCCAGTACTTC. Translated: CASSWMGQQETQYF.

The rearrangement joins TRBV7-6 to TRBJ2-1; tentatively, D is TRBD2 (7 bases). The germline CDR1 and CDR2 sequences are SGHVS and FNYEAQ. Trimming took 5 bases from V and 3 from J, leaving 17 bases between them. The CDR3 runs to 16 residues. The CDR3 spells CASSPGGRGDYNEQFF. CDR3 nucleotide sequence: TGTGCCAGCAGCCCGGGGGGCCGCGGGGACTACAATGAGCAGTTCTTC.

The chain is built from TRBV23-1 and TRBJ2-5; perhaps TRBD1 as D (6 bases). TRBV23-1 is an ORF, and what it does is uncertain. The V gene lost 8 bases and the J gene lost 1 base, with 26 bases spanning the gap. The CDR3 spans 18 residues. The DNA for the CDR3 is TGCGCCAGCGGTACGGAAATGGCGACGGACAGCTCCCAAGAGACCCAGTACTTC. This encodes CASGTEMATDSSQETQYF.

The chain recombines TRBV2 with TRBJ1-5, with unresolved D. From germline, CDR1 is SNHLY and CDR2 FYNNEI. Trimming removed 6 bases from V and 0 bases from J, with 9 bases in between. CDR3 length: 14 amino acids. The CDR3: CASRAPYSNQPQHF. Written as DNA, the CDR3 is TGTGCCAGCAGGGCCCCGTATAGCAATCAGCCCCAGCATTTT.

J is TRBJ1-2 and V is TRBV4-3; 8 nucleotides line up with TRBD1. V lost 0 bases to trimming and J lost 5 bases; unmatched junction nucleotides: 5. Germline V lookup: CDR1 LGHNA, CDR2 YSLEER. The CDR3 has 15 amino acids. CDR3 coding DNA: TGCGCCAGCAGCCAAGAGCAGGGGGCTTATTATGGCTACACCTTC. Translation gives CASSQEQGAYYGYTF.

CDR3 in DNA: TGTGCCAGCAGTGTTCCGCAGGGGTATTCACCCCTCCACTTT. This codes for CASSVPQGYSPLHF. The V call is TRBV2, the J call TRBJ1-6; a possible D gene is TRBD1 (6 bases). The germline V and J ends were trimmed by 4 bases and 8 bases, with 12 bases remaining between them. Per germline, CDR1 SNHLY and CDR2 FYNNEI. The CDR3 runs to 14 residues.

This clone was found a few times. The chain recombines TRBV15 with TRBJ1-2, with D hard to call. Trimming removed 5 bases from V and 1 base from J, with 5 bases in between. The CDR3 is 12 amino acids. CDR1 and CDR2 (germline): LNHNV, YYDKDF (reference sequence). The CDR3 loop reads CATSEGNYGYTF. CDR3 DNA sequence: TGTGCCACCAGCGAGGGTAACTATGGCTACACCTTC.

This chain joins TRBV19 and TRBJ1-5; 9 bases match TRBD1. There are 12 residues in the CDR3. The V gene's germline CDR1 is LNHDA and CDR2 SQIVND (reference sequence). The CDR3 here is CATGGGRQPQHF. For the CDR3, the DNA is TGTGCAACAGGGGGCGGACGACAGCCCCAGCATTTT.

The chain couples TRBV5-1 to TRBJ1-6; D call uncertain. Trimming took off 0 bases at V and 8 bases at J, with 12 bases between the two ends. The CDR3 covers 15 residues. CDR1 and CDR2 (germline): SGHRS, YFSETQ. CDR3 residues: CASSLESGYHSPLHF. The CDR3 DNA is TGCGCCAGCAGCTTGGAGTCCGGGTATCATTCACCCCTCCACTTT.

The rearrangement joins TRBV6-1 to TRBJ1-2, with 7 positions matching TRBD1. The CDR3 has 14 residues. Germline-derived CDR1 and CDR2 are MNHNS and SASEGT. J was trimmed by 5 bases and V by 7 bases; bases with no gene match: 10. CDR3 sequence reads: CASKGDRERYGYTF. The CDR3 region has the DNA TGTGCCAGCAAGGGTGACAGGGAGAGATATGGCTACACCTTC.

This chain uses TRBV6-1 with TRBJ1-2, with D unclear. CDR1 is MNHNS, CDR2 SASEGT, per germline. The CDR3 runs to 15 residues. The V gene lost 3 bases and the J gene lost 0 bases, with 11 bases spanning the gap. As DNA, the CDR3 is TGTGCCAGCAGTGATGTTCTCCGGGCTAACTATGGCTACACCTTC. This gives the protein CASSDVLRANYGYTF.

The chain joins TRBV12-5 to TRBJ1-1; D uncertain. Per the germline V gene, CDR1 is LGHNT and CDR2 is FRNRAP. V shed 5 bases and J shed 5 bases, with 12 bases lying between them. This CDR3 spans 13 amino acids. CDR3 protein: CASGLEPGTEAFF. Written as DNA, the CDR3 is TGTGCTAGTGGTCTAGAACCGGGAACTGAAGCTTTCTTT.

The CDR3 nucleotides read TGTGCCAGCAGCCGCGACAGGGTGGGCTCCTACAATGAGCAGTTCTTC. This sequence encodes CASSRDRVGSYNEQFF. The rearrangement links TRBV11-2 to TRBJ2-1; 7 nucleotides agree with TRBD1. This CDR3 has 16 amino acids. Germline values: CDR1 SGHAT, CDR2 FQNNGV. Unmatched junction bases numbered 7, after V lost 5 bases and J lost 0 bases.

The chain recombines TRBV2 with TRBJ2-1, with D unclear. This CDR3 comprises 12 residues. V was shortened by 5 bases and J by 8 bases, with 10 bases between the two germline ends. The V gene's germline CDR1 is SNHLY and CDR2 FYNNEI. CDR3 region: CASSTNGDEQFF. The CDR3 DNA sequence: TGTGCCAGCAGTACTAATGGGGATGAGCAGTTCTTC.

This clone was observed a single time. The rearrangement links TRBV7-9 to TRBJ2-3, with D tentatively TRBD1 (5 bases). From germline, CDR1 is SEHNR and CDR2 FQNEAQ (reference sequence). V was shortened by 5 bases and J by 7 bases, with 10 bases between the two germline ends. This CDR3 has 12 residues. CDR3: CASSPQEYTQYF. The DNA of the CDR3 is TGTGCCAGCAGCCCACAGGAGTATACGCAGTATTTT.

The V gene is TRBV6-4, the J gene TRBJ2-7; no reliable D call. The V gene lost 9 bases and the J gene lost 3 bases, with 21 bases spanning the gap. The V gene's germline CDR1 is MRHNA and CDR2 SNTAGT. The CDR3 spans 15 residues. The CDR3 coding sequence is TGTGCCAGGGGTGGGGTCAGTATTGAAGACTACGAGCAGTACGTC. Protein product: CARGGVSIEDYEQYV.

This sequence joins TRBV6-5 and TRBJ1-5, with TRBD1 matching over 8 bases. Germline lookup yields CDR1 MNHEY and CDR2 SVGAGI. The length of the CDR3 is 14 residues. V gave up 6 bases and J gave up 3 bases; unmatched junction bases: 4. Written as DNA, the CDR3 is TGTGCCAGCAGGGGGACAGGACACAATCAGCCCCAGCATTTT. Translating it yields CASRGTGHNQPQHF.

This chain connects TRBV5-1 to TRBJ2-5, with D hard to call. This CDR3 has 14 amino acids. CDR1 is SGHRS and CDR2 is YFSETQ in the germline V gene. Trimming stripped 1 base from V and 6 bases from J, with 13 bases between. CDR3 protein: CASSLTVTSQTQYF. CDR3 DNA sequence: TGCGCCAGCAGCTTGACGGTCACATCTCAGACCCAGTACTTC.

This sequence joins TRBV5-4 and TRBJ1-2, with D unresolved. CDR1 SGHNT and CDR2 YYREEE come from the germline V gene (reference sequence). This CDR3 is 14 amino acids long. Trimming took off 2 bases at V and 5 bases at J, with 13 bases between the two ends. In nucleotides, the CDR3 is TGTGCCAGCAGCTTTGGCGGGAACGAATATGGCTACACCTTC. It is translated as CASSFGGNEYGYTF.

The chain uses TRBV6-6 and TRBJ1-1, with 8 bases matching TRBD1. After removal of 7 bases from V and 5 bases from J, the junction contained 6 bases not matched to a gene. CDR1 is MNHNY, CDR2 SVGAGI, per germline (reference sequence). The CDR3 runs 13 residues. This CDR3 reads CASNPQGATEAFF. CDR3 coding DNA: TGTGCCAGCAATCCCCAGGGGGCTACTGAAGCTTTCTTT.

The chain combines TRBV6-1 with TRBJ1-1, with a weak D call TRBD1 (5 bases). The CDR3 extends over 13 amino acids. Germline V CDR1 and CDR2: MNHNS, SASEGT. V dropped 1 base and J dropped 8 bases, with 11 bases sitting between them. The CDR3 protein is CASSEGWAGEAFF. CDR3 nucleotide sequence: TGTGCCAGCAGTGAAGGATGGGCAGGGGAAGCTTTCTTT.

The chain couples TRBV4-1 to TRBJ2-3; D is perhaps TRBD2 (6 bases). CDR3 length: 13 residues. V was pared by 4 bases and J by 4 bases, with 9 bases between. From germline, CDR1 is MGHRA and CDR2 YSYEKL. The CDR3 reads CASSPPGADTQYF. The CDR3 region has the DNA TGCGCCAGCAGCCCCCCGGGGGCAGATACGCAGTATTTT.